A single sample gave rise to the 6 T cell receptor beta chains below, sequenced in a study of cytomegalovirus exposure and HLA in healthy donors. The primer mix had 60 Vbeta and 13 Jbeta primers. Sequencing was performed with immunoSEQ multiplex PCR; in TCRdb, only in-frame clones are kept and a portion is missing. The sample lists about 200,000 clones; about 80% were seen once. The sample taken for sequencing was PBMCs. Source of these receptors: a man between 18 and 35 years old in good health and CMV-seronegative.

This chain connects TRBV29-1 to TRBJ1-5; 10 bases align to TRBD1. From germline, CDR1 is SQVTM and CDR2 ANQGSEA. Trimming at V came to 4 bases and at J to 1 base, leaving 4 bases not matched to a gene. The CDR3 sequence is 15 residues long. The DNA for the CDR3 is TGCAGCGTTGCGGTGGGACAGGGGAGCAATCAGCCCCAGCATTTT. Translation: CSVAVGQGSNQPQHF.

This chain uses TRBV4-3 with TRBJ2-1; weak D call: TRBD1 (5 bases). CDR1 LGHNA and CDR2 YSLEER come from the germline V gene. Trimming took off 0 bases at V and 2 bases at J, with 11 bases between the two ends. The CDR3 is 16 residues long. CDR3 amino acids: CASSQDERGAYNEQFF. The CDR3 DNA sequence: TGCGCCAGCAGCCAAGACGAAAGGGGCGCCTACAATGAGCAGTTCTTC.

The chain employs TRBV11-2 and TRBJ2-4; a possible D gene is TRBD2 (7 bases). Trimming removed 2 bases at V and 6 bases at J, with 14 bases between. The CDR3 covers 15 residues. From germline, CDR1 is SGHAT and CDR2 FQNNGV. The CDR3 loop reads CASSLSGGDGNIQYF. In nucleotides, the CDR3 is TGTGCCAGCAGCTTATCGGGGGGCGATGGAAACATTCAGTACTTC.

The rearrangement links TRBV7-3 to TRBJ2-3, with no clear D. The germline V gene encodes CDR1 SGHTA and CDR2 FQGTGA. This CDR3 spans 17 amino acids. V dropped 0 bases and J dropped 2 bases, with 15 bases sitting between them. The CDR3 bases are TGTGCCAGCAGCTTAACGGTCCAGGCGCCTCCCACAGATACGCAGTATTTT. It codes for CASSLTVQAPPTDTQYF. The full variable domain, with the rest looked up from reference TRBV7-3 and TRBJ2-3, is GAGVSQTPSNKVTEKGKYVELRCDPISGHTALYWYRQSLGQGPEFLIYFQGTGAADDSGLPNDRFFAVRPEGSVSTLKIQRTERGDSAVYLCASSLTVQAPPTDTQYFGPGTRLTVL.

The V and J genes are TRBV11-2 and TRBJ2-7, with D unclear. The V end was cut by 1 base, the J end by 1 base, with 8 bases between. Germline V gene data show CDR1 as SGHAT and CDR2 as FQNNGV. The CDR3 has 14 residues. The CDR3 sequence: CASSLGRQSYEQYF. The CDR3 DNA reads as TGTGCCAGCAGCTTAGGGCGGCAGTCCTACGAGCAGTACTTC. The entire variable domain, with the rest obtained from reference TRBV11-2 and TRBJ2-7, is as follows: EAGVAQSPRYKIIEKRQSVAFWCNPISGHATLYWYQQILGQGPKLLIQFQNNGVVDDSQLPKDRFSAERLKGVDSTLKIQPAKLEDSAVYLCASSLGRQSYEQYFGPGTRLTVT.

There are a few counts of this clone. The chain recombines TRBV10-3 with TRBJ1-1; 8 bases align to TRBD1. Per the germline V gene, CDR1 is ENHRY and CDR2 is SYGVKD. Germline trimming cut 5 bases from V and 1 base from J; bases unmatched to any gene: 6. This CDR3 has 15 amino acids. The CDR3 region has the DNA TGTGCCATCAGTCCCGGACAGGGCACGAACACTGAAGCTTTCTTT. It specifies CAISPGQGTNTEAFF.